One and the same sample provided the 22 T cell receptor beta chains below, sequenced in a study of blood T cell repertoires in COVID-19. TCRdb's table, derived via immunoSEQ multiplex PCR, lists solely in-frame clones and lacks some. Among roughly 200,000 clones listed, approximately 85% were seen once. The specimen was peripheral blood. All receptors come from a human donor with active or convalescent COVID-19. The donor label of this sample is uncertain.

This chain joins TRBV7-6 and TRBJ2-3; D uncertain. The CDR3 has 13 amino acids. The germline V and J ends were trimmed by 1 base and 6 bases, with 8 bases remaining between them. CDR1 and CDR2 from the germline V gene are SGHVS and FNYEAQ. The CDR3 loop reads CASSLDPRDTQYF. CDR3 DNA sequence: TGTGCCAGCAGCTTAGACCCTAGGGATACGCAGTATTTT.

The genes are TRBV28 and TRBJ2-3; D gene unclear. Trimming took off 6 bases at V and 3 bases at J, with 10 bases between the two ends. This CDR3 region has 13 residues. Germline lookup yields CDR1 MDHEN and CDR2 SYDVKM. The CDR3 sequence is CASRNSETDTQYF. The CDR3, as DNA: TGTGCCAGCAGGAACAGTGAGACAGATACGCAGTATTTT.

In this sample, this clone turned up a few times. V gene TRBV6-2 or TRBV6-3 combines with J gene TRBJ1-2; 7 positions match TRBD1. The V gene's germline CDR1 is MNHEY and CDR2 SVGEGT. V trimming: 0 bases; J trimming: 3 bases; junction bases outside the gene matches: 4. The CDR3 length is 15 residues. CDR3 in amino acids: CASSYSGGAYYGYTF. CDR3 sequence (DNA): TGTGCCAGCAGTTACTCAGGGGGCGCGTACTATGGCTACACCTTC.

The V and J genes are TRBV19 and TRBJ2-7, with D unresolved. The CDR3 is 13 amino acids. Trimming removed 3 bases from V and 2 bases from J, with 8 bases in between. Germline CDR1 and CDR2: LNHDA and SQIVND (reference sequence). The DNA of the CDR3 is TGTGCCAGTAGTATGGGCAGGACCTACGAGCAGTACTTC. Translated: CASSMGRTYEQYF.

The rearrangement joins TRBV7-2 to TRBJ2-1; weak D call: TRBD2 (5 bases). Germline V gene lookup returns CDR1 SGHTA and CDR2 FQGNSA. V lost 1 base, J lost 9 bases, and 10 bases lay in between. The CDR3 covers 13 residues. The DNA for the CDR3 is TGTGCCAGCAGCTTAGAGACTATCAGTGAGCAGTTCTTC. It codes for CASSLETISEQFF.

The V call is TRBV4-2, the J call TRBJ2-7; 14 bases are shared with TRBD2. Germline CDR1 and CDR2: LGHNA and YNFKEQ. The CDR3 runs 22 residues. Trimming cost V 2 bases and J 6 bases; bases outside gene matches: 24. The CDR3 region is CASSQFMGLPGTSGRLLAEQYF. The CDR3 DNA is TGTGCCAGCAGCCAATTTATGGGGCTCCCCGGGACTAGCGGGAGATTGCTTGCCGAGCAGTACTTC.

The CDR3 spells CASKHFRVGSTEAFF. CDR3 in DNA: TGTGCCAGCAAACATTTCAGGGTCGGTAGCACTGAAGCTTTCTTT. The genes are TRBV28 and TRBJ1-1; possibly TRBD1 for D (5 bases). The CDR3 extends over 15 amino acids. The V end was cut by 7 bases, the J end by 4 bases, with 19 bases between. Germline V lookup: CDR1 MDHEN, CDR2 SYDVKM. Drawing the rest from reference TRBV28 and TRBJ1-1, the complete variable domain is DVKVTQSSRYLVKRTGEKVFLECVQDMDHENMFWYRQDPGLGLRLIYFSYDVKMKEKGDIPEGYSVSREKKERFSLILESASTNQTSMYLCASKHFRVGSTEAFFGQGTRLTVV.

The CDR3 DNA is TGCGCCAGCAGCTTGACTTTTATTCCTGGAAACACCATATATTTT. Translating gives CASSLTFIPGNTIYF. The chain employs TRBV5-1 and TRBJ1-3; no reliable D call. Germline V CDR1 and CDR2: SGHRS, YFSETQ. Trimming pared 1 base from V and 2 bases from J, leaving 10 bases between. This CDR3 comprises 15 residues. The variable domain in full, completed from reference TRBV5-1 and TRBJ1-3, reads KAGVTQTPRYLIKTRGQQVTLSCSPISGHRSVSWYQQTPGQGLQFLFEYFSETQRNKGNFPGRFSGRQFSNSRSEMNVSTLELGDSALYLCASSLTFIPGNTIYFGEGSWLTVV.

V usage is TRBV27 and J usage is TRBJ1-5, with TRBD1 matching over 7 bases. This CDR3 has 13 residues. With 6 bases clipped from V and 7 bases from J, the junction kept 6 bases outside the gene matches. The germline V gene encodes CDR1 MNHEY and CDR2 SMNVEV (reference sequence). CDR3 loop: CASSLAGGQPQHF. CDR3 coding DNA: TGTGCCAGCAGCCTCGCAGGGGGACAGCCCCAGCATTTT.

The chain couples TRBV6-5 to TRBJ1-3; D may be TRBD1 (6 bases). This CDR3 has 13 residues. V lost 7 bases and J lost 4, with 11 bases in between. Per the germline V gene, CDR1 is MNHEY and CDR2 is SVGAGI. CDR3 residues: CASKPGVGNTIYF. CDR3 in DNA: TGTGCCAGCAAGCCAGGGGTGGGAAACACCATATATTTT.

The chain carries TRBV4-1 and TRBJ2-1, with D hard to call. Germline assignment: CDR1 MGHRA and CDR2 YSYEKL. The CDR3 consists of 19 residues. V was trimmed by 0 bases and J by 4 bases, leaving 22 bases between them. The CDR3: CASSQEVGRSALFYNEQFF. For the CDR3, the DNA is TGCGCCAGCAGCCAAGAGGTGGGTAGAAGCGCCTTATTTTACAATGAGCAGTTCTTC.

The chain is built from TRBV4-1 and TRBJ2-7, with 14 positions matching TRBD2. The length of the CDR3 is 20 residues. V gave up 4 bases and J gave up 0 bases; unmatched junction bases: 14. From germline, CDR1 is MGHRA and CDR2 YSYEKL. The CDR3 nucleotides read TGCGCCAGCAGCCTCAAACCCCCGGGACTAGCGGGAGCCAGCTCCTACGAGCAGTACTTC. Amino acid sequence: CASSLKPPGLAGASSYEQYF.

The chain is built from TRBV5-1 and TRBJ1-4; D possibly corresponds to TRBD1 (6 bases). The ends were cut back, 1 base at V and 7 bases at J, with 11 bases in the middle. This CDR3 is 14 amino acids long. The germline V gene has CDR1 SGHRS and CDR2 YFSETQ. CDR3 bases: TGCGCCAGCAGCTTGAGTGGGGGCTCTGAAAAACTGTTTTTT. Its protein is CASSLSGGSEKLFF. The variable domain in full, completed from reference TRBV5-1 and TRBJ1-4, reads KAGVTQTPRYLIKTRGQQVTLSCSPISGHRSVSWYQQTPGQGLQFLFEYFSETQRNKGNFPGRFSGRQFSNSRSEMNVSTLELGDSALYLCASSLSGGSEKLFFGSGTQLSVL.

CDR3 in DNA: TGTGCCAGTAGTATAGCTGCAGATACGCAGTATTTT. This codes for CASSIAADTQYF. This chain connects TRBV19 to TRBJ2-3; D is ambiguous. This CDR3 is 12 amino acids long. Trimming removed 1 base from V and 4 bases from J, with 3 bases in between. The germline gives CDR1 LNHDA, CDR2 SQIVND (reference sequence). The full variable domain, its missing parts supplied by reference TRBV19 and TRBJ2-3, is DGGITQSPKYLFRKEGQNVTLSCEQNLNHDAMYWYRQDPGQGLRLIYYSQIVNDFQKGDIAEGYSVSREKKESFPLTVTSAQKNPTAFYLCASSIAADTQYFGPGTRLTVL.

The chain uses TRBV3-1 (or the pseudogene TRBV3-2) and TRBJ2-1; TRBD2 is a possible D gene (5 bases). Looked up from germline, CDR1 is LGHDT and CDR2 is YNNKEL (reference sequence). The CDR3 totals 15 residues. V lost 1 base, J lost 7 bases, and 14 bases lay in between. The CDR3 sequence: CASSQVALAGNEQFF. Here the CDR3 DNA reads TGTGCCAGCAGCCAAGTTGCGCTAGCTGGAAATGAGCAGTTCTTC.

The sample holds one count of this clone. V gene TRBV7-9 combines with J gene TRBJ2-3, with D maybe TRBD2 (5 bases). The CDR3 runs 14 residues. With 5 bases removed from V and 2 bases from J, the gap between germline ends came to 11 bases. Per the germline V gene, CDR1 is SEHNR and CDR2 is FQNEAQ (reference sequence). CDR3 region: CASSHPTTTDTQYF. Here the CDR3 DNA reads TGTGCCAGCAGCCATCCGACTACCACAGATACGCAGTATTTT.

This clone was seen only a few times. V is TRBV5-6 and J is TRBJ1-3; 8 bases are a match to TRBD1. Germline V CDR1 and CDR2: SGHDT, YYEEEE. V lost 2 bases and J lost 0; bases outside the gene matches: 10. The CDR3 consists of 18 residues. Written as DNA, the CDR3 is TGTGCCAGCAGCTTAGTCTCAGGGACAGGCTACTCTGGAAACACCATATATTTT. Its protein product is CASSLVSGTGYSGNTIYF.

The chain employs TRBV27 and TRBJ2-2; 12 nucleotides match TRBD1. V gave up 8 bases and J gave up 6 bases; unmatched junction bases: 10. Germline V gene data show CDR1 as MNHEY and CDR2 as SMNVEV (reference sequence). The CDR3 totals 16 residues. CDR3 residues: CASSGQGAKSAGELFF. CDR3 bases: TGTGCCAGCTCGGGACAGGGGGCAAAATCCGCCGGGGAGCTGTTTTTT.

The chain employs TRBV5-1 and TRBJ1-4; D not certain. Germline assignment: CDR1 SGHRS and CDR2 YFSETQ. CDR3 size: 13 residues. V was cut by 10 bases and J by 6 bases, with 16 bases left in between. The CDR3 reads CARNLGRDEKLFF. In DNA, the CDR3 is TGCGCCCGCAATTTGGGGAGGGATGAAAAACTGTTTTTT.

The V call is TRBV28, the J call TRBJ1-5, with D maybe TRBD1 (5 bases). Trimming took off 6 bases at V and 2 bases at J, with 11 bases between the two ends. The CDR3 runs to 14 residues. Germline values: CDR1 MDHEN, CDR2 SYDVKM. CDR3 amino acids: CASSSRAGNQPQHF. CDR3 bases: TGTGCCAGCAGCTCCAGGGCTGGCAATCAGCCCCAGCATTTT.

In DNA, the CDR3 is TGTGCCAGCAGTGCGGCAGGGGGCATGGCGGCAGCGTTCTTC. Protein sequence: CASSAAGGMAAAFF. The chain joins TRBV2 to TRBJ2-1; the match to TRBD1 covers 8 bases. V shed 4 bases, J shed 15 bases, and the junction held 14 bases outside the gene matches. Germline assignment: CDR1 SNHLY and CDR2 FYNNEI. This CDR3 comprises 14 residues.

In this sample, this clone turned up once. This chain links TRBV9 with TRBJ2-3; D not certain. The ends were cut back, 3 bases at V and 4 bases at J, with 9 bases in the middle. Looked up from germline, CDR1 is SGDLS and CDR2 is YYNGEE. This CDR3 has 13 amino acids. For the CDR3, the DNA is TGTGCCAGCAGCGCCCAATCCCCAGATACGCAGTATTTT. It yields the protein CASSAQSPDTQYF.